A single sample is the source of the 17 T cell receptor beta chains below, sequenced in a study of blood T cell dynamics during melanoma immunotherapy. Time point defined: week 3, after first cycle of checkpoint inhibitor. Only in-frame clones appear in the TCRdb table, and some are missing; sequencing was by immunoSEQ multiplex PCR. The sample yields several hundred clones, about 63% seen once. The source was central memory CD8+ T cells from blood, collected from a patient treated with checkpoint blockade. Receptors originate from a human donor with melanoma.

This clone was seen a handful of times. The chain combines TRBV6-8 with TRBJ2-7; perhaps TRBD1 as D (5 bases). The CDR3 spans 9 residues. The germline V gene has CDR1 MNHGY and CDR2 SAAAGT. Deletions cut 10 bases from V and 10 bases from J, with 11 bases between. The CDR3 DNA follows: TGTGCCAACCCAGGGATACAGTACTTC. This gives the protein CANPGIQYF.

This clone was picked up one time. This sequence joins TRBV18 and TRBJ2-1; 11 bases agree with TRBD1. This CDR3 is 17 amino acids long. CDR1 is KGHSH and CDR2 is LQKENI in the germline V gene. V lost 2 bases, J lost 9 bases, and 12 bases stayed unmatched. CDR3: CASSPDEAGQGAFEQFF. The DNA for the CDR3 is TGTGCCAGCTCACCAGACGAGGCAGGACAGGGGGCTTTTGAGCAGTTCTTC.

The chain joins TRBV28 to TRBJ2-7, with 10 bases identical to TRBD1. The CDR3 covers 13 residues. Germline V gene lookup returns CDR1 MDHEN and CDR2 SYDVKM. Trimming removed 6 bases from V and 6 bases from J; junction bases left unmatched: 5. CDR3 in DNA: TGTGCCAGCAGCTCGACAGGGGGCCTCGAGCAGTACTTC. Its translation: CASSSTGGLEQYF. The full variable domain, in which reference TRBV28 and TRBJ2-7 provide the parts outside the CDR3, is DVKVTQSSRYLVKRTGEKVFLECVQDMDHENMFWYRQDPGLGLRLIYFSYDVKMKEKGDIPEGYSVSREKKERFSLILESASTNQTSMYLCASSSTGGLEQYFGPGTRLTVT.

The CDR3 DNA reads TGTGCCACCACCCCCGGGGTGTCTGGAAACACCATATATTTT. It specifies CATTPGVSGNTIYF. The chain couples TRBV15 to TRBJ1-3, with D hard to call. The germline V gene encodes CDR1 LNHNV and CDR2 YYDKDF (reference sequence). The length of the CDR3 is 14 residues. Trimming shortened V by 7 bases and J by 1 base, and 11 bases separated the two germline ends.

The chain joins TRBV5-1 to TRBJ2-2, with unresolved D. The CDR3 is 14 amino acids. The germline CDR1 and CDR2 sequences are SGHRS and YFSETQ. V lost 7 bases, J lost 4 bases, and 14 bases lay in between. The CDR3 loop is CASQTESSTGELFF. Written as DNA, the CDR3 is TGCGCCAGCCAGACGGAATCTTCCACCGGGGAGCTGTTTTTT. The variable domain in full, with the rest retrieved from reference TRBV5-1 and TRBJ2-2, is KAGVTQTPRYLIKTRGQQVTLSCSPISGHRSVSWYQQTPGQGLQFLFEYFSETQRNKGNFPGRFSGRQFSNSRSEMNVSTLELGDSALYLCASQTESSTGELFFGEGSRLTVL.

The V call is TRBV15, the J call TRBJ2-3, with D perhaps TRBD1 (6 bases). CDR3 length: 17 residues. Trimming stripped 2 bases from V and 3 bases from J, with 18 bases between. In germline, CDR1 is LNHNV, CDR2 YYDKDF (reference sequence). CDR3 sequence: CATSRPMTGFFTDTQYF. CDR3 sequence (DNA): TGTGCCACCAGCAGACCTATGACAGGCTTTTTTACAGATACGCAGTATTTT.

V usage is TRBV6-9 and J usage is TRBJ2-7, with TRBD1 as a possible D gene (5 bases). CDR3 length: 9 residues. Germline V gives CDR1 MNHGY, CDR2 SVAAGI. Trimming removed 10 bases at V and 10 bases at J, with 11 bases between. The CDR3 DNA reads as TGTGCCAACCCAGGGATACAGTACTTC. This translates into CANPGIQYF.

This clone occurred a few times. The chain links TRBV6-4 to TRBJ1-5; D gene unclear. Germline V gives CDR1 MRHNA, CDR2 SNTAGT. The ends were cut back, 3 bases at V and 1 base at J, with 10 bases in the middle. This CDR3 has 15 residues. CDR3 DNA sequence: TGTGCCAGCAGTGAATGGGAGGGCAGCAATCAGCCCCAGCATTTT. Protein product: CASSEWEGSNQPQHF.

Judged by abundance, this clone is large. The CDR3, as DNA: TGTGCCAGCAGCTTGGATCAGGGAGTCGAGCAGTACTTC. Its translation: CASSLDQGVEQYF. The chain has TRBV7-6 and TRBJ2-7; perhaps D is TRBD1 or TRBD2 (5 bases each). With 3 bases removed from V and 6 bases from J, the gap between germline ends came to 12 bases. The CDR3 length is 13 residues. Germline V lookup: CDR1 SGHVS, CDR2 FNYEAQ.

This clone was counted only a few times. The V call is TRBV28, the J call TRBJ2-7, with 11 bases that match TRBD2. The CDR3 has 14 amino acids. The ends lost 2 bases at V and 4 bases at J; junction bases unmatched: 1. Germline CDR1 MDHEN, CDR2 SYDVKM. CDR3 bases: TGTGCCAGCAGTTTACTAGCGGGAGGTTACGAGCAGTACTTC. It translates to CASSLLAGGYEQYF. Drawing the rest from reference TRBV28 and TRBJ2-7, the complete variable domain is DVKVTQSSRYLVKRTGEKVFLECVQDMDHENMFWYRQDPGLGLRLIYFSYDVKMKEKGDIPEGYSVSREKKERFSLILESASTNQTSMYLCASSLLAGGYEQYFGPGTRLTVT.

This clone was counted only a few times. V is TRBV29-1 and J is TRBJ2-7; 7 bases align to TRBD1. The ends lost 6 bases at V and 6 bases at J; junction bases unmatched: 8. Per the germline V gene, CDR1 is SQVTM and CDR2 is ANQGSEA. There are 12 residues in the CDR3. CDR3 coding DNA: TGCAGCGTAGAGACAGGGAGCCTCGAGCAGTACTTC. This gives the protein CSVETGSLEQYF.

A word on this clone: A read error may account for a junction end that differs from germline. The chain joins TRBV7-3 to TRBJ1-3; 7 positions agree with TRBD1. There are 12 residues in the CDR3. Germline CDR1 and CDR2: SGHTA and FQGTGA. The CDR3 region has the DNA TGTGCTAGCAAGGACAGGGGAAACACCATATATTTT. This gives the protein CASKDRGNTIYF.

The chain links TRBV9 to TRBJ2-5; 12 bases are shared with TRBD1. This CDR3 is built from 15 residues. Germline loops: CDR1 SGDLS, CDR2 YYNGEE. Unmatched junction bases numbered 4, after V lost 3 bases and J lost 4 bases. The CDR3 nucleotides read TGTGCCAGCAGCGGGGGACAGGGGGCGGGAGAGACCCAGTACTTC. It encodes CASSGGQGAGETQYF.

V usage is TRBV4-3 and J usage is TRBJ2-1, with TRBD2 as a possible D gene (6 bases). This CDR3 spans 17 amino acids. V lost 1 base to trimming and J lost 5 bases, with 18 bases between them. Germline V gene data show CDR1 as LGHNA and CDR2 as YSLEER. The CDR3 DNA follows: TGCGCCAGCAGCCAAGGGTTCTTAGCGGAGACTAACAATGAGCAGTTCTTC. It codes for CASSQGFLAETNNEQFF.

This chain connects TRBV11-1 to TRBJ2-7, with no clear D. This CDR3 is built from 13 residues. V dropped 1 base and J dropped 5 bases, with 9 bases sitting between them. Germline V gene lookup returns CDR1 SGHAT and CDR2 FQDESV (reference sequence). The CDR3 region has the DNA TGTGCCAGCAGCTTAGGTTTGGGCGACGAGCAGTACTTC. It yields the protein CASSLGLGDEQYF.

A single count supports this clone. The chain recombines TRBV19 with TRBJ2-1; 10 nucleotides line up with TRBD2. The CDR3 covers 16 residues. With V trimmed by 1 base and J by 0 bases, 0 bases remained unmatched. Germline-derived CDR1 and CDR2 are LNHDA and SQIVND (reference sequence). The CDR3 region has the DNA TGTGCCAGTAGTATAGGGACTAGCGGCTCCTACAATGAGCAGTTCTTC. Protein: CASSIGTSGSYNEQFF.

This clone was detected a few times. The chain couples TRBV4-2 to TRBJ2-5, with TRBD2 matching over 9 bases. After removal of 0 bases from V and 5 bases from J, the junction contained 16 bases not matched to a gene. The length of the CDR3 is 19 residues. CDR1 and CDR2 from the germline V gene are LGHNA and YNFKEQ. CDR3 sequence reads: CASSQEGPRVAGEGETQYF. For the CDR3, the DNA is TGTGCCAGCAGCCAAGAAGGCCCCAGGGTAGCGGGAGAGGGGGAGACCCAGTACTTC.